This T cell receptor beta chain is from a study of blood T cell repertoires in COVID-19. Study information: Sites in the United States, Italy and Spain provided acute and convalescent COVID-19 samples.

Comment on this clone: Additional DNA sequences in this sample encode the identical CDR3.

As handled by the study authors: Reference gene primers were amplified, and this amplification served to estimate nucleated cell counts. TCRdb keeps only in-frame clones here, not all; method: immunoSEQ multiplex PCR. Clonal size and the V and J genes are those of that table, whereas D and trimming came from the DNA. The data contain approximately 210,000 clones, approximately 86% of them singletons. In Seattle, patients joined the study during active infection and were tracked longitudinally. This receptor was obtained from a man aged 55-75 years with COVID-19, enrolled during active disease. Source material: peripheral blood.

As DNA, the CDR3 is TGCAGCGTTGGCAGGGGCGGGCCCGATACGCAGTATTTT. The encoded protein is CSVGRGGPDTQYF. This chain uses TRBV29-1 with TRBJ2-3; D is possibly TRBD1 (6 bases). Deletions cut 4 bases from V and 6 bases from J, with 14 bases between. The CDR3 sequence is 13 residues long. In germline, CDR1 is SQVTM, CDR2 ANQGSEA.